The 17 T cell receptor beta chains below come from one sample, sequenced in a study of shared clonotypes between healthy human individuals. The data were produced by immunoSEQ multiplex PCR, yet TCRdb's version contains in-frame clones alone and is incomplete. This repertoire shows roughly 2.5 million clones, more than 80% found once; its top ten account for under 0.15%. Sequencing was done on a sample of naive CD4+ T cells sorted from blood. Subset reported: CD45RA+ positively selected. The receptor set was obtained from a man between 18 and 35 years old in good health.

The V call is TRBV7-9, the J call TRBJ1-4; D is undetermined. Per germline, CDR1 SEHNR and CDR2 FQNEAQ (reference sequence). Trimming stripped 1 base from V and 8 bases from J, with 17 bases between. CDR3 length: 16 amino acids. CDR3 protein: CASSLGGRGLKEKLFF. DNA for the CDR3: TGTGCCAGCAGCTTAGGTGGTAGAGGGCTCAAGGAAAAACTGTTTTTT.

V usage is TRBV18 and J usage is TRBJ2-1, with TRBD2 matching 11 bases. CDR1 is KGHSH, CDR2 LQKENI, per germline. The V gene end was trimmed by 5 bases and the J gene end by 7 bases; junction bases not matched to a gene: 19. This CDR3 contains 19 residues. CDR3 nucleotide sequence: TGTGCCAGCTCATCAAGAACTAGCGGGAGACTCAGTAGTTCGAATGAGCAGTTCTTC. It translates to CASSSRTSGRLSSSNEQFF.

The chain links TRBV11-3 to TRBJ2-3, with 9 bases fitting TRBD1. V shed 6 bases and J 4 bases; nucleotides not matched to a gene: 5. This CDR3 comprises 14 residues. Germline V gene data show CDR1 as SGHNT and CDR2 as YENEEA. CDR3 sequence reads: CASSRQGVADTQYF. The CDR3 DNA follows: TGTGCCAGCAGTCGACAGGGGGTCGCAGATACGCAGTATTTT. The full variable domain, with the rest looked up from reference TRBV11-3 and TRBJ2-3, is EAGVVQSPRYKIIEKKQPVAFWCNPISGHNTLYWYLQNLGQGPELLIRYENEEAVDDSQLPKDRFSAERLKGVDSTLKIQPAELGDSAVYLCASSRQGVADTQYFGPGTRLTVL.

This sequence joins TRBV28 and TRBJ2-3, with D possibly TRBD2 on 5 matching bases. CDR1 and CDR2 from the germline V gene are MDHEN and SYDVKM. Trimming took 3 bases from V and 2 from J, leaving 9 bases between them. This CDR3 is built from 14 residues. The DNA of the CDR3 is TGTGCCAGCAGTTTTCGGGGATACACAGATACGCAGTATTTT. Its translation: CASSFRGYTDTQYF.

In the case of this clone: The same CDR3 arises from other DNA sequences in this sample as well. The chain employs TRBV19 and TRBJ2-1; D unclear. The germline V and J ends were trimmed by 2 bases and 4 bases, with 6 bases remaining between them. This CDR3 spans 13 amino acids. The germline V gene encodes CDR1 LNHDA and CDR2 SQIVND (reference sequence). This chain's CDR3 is CASSISGYNEQFF. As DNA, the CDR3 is TGTGCCAGTAGTATAAGTGGATACAATGAGCAGTTCTTC.

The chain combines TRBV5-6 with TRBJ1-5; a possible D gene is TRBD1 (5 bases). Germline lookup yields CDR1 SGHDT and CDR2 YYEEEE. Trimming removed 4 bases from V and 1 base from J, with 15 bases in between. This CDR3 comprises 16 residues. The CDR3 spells CASSTSGGRSNQPQHF. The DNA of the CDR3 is TGTGCCAGCAGCACCTCCGGGGGACGAAGCAATCAGCCCCAGCATTTT.

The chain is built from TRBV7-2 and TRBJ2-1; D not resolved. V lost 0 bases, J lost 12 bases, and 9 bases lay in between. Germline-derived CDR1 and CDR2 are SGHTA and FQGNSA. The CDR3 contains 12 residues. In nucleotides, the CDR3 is TGTGCCAGCAGCTTAGCGCCCACTGCGCAGTTCTTC. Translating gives CASSLAPTAQFF. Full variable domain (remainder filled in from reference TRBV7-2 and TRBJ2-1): GAGVSQSPSNKVTEKGKDVELRCDPISGHTALYWYRQSLGQGLEFLIYFQGNSAPDKSGLPSDRFSAERTGGSVSTLTIQRTQQEDSAVYLCASSLAPTAQFFGPGTRLTVL.

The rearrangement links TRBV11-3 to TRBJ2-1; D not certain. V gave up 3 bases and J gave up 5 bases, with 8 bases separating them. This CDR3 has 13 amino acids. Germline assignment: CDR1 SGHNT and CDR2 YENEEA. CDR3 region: CASSFGGNNEQFF. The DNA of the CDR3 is TGTGCCAGCAGCTTCGGCGGCAACAATGAGCAGTTCTTC.

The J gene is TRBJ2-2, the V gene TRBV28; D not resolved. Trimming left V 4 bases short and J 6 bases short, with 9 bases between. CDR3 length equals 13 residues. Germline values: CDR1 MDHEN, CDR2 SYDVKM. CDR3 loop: CASSSHSPGELFF. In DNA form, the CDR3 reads TGTGCCAGCAGTTCCCATTCTCCCGGGGAGCTGTTTTTT.

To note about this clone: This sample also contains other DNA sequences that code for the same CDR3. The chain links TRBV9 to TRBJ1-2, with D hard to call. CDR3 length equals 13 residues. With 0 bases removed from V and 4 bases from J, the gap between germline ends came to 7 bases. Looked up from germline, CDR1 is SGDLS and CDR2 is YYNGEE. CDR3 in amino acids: CASSVELGYGYTF. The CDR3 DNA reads TGTGCCAGCAGCGTAGAATTGGGCTATGGCTACACCTTC.

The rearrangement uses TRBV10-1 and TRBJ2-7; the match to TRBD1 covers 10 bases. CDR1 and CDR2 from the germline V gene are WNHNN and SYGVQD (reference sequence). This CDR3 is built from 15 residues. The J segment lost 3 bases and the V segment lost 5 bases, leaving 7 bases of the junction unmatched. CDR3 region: CASSHTGTGVYEQYF. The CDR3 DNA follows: TGCGCCAGCAGTCATACCGGGACAGGGGTCTACGAGCAGTACTTC.

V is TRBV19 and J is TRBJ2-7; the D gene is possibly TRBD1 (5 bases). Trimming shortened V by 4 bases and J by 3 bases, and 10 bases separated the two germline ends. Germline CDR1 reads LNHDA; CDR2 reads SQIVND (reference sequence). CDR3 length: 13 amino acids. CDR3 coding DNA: TGTGCCAGTAGTAGGTCACAGGACTACGAGCAGTACTTC. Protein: CASSRSQDYEQYF.

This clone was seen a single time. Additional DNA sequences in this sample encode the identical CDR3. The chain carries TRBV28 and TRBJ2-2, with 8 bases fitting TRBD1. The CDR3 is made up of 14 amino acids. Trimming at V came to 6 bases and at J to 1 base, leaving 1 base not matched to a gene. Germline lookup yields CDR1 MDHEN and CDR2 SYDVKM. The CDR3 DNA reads TGTGCCAGCAGGGGGACAGGGAACACCGGGGAGCTGTTTTTT. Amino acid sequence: CASRGTGNTGELFF.

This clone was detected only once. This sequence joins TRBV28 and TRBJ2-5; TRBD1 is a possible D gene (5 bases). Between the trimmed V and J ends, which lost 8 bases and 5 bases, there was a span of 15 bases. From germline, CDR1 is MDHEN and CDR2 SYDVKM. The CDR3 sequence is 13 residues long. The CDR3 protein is CASDRGMGETQYF. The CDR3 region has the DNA TGTGCCAGCGATAGGGGAATGGGGGAGACCCAGTACTTC.

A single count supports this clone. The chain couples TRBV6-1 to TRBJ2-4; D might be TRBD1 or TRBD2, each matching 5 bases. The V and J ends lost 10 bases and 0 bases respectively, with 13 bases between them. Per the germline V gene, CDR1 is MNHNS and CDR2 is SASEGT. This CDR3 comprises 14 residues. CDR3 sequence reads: CATQEGLAKNIQYF. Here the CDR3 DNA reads TGTGCCACGCAAGAGGGGTTAGCCAAAAACATTCAGTACTTC.

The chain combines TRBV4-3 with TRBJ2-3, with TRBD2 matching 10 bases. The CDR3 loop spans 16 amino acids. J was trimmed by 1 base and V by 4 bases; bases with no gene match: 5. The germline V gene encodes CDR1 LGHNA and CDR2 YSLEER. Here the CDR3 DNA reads TGCGCCAGCAGCCGCGGACTAGCGGTGGGCACAGATACGCAGTATTTT. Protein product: CASSRGLAVGTDTQYF.

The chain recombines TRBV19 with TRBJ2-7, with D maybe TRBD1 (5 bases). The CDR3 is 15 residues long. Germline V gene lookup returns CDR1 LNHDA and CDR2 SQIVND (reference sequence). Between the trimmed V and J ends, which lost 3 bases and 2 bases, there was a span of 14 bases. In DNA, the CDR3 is TGTGCCAGTAGTATTGGGGCCCAATCACCCTACGAGCAGTACTTC. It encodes CASSIGAQSPYEQYF. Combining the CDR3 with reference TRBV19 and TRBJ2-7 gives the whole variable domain DGGITQSPKYLFRKEGQNVTLSCEQNLNHDAMYWYRQDPGQGLRLIYYSQIVNDFQKGDIAEGYSVSREKKESFPLTVTSAQKNPTAFYLCASSIGAQSPYEQYFGPGTRLTVT.